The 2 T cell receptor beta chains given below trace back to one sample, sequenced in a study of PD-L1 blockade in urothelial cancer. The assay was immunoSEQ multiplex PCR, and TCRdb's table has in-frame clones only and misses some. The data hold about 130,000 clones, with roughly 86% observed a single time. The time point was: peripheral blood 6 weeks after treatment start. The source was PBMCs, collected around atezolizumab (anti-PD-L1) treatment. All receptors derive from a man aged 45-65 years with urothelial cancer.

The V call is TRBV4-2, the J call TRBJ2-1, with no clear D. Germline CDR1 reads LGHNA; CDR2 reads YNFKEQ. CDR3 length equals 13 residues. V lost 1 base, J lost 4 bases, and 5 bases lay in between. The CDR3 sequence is CASSQGVYNEQFF. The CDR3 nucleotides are TGTGCCAGCAGCCAAGGAGTTTACAATGAGCAGTTCTTC.

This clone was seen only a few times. CDR3: CASSSPFTDTQYF. DNA of the CDR3: TGTGCCAGCAGCTCCCCATTTACAGATACGCAGTATTTT. The rearrangement uses TRBV11-2 and TRBJ2-3; D remains unclear. Germline CDR1 reads SGHAT; CDR2 reads FQNNGV. Trimming shortened V by 4 bases and J by 3 bases, and 8 bases separated the two germline ends. The CDR3 extends over 13 amino acids. Using reference TRBV11-2 and TRBJ2-3 for the parts outside the CDR3, the full variable domain is EAGVAQSPRYKIIEKRQSVAFWCNPISGHATLYWYQQILGQGPKLLIQFQNNGVVDDSQLPKDRFSAERLKGVDSTLKIQPAKLEDSAVYLCASSSPFTDTQYFGPGTRLTVL.